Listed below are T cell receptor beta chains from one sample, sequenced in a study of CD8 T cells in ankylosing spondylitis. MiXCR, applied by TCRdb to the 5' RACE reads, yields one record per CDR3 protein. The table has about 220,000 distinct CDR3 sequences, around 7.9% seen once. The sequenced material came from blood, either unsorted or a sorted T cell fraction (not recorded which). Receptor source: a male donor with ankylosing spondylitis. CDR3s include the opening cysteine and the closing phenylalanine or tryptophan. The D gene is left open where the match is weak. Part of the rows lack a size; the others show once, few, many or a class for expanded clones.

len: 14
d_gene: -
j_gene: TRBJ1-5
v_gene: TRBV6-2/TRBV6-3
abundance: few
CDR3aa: CASSPGQSNQPQHF
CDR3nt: TGTGCCAGCAGTCCCGGACAGTCCAATCAGCCCCAGCATTTT

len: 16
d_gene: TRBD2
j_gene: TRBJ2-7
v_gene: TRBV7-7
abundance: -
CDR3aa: CASSPIGTSGIYEQYF
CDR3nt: TGTGCTAGCAGCCCAATCGGGACTAGCGGGATCTACGAGCAGTACTTC

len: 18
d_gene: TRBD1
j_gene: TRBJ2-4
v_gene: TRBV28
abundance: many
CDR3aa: CASSLGTGSLEAKNIQYF
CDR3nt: TGTGCCAGCAGCCTTGGGACAGGCTCTTTGGAGGCCAAAAACATTCAGTACTTC

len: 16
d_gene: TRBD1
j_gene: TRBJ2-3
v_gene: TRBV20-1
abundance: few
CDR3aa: CSATRTGGAITDTQYF
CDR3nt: TGCAGTGCAACTCGGACAGGGGGTGCAATCACAGATACGCAGTATTTT

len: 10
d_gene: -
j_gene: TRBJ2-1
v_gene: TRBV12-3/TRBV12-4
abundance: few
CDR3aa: CASGFYEQFF
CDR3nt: TGTGCCAGCGGTTTTTATGAGCAGTTCTTC

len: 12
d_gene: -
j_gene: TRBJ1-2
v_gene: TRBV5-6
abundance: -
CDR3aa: CASSQMDYGYTF
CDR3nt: TGTGCCAGCAGCCAGATGGACTATGGCTACACCTTC

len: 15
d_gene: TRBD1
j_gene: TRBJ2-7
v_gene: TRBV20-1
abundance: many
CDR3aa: CSARDLLGQAYEQYF
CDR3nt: TGCAGTGCTAGAGATCTGCTGGGACAGGCATACGAGCAGTACTTC

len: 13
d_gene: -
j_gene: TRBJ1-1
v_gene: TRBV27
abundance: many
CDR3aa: CASSYSGVNEAFF
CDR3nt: TGTGCCAGCAGTTACTCAGGGGTAAATGAAGCTTTCTTT

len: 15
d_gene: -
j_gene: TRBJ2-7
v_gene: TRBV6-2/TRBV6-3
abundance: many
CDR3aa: CASSPLIGAPREQYF
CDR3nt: TGTGCCAGCAGCCCACTTATAGGGGCGCCTCGCGAGCAGTACTTC

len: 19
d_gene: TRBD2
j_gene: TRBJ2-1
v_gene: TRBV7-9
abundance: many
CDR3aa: CASSLRTSGTRGPYNEQFF
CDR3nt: TGTGCCAGCAGCCTCAGGACTAGCGGGACCCGGGGCCCCTACAATGAGCAGTTCTTC

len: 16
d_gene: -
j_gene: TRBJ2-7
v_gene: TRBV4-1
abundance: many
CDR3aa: CASSQDPLGAEYEQYF
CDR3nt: TGCGCCAGCAGCCAAGATCCTTTAGGGGCCGAGTACGAGCAGTACTTC

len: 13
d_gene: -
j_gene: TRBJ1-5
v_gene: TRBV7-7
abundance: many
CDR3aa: CASSPMEGQPQHF
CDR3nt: TGTGCTAGCAGCCCAATGGAGGGTCAGCCCCAGCATTTT

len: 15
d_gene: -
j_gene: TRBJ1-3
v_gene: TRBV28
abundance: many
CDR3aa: CASSLLLQGGNTIYF
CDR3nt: TGTGCCAGCAGTTTACTGTTGCAGGGTGGAAACACCATATATTTT

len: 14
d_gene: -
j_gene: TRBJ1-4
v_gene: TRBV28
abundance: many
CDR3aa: CASSLQGYNEKLFF
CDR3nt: TGTGCCAGCAGTTTACAGGGCTATAATGAAAAACTGTTTTTT

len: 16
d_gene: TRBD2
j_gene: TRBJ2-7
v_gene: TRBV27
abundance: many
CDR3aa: CASSLMSAGGRNEQYF
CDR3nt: TGTGCCAGCAGTTTAATGAGTGCGGGAGGGCGCAACGAGCAGTACTTC

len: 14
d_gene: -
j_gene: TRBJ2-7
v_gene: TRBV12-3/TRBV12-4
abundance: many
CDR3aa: CASSLVGFPYEQYF
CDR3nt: TGTGCCAGCAGTTTAGTAGGGTTCCCCTACGAGCAGTACTTC

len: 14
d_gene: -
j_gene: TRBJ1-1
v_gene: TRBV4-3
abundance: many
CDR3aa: CASSQRTGRTEAFF
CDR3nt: TGCGCCAGCAGCCAACGCACAGGGAGAACTGAAGCTTTCTTT

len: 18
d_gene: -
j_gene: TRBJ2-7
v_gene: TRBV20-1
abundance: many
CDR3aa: CSARWGLTMLGSSYEQYF
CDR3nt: TGCAGTGCTAGATGGGGGCTAACGATGTTGGGAAGCTCCTACGAGCAGTACTTC

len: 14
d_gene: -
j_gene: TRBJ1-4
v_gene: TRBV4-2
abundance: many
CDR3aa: CASSQEYVVEKLFF
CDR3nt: TGTGCCAGCAGCCAAGAATACGTCGTAGAAAAACTGTTTTTT

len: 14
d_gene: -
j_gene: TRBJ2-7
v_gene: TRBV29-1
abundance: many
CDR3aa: CSVWGTESSYEQYF
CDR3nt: TGCAGCGTTTGGGGGACGGAGAGCTCCTACGAGCAGTACTTC

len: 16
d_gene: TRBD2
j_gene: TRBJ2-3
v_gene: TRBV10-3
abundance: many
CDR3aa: CAISGHSGSSTDTQYF
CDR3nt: TGTGCCATCAGTGGTCATAGCGGGAGTAGCACAGATACGCAGTATTTT

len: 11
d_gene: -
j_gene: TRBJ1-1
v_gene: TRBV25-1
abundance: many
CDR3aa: CASSGSREAFF
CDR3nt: TGTGCCAGCAGTGGGTCACGTGAAGCTTTCTTT

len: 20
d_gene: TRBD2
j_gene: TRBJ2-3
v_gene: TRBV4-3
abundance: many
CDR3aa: CASSQDPSGTSGGSTDTQYF
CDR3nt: TGCGCCAGCAGCCAAGATCCATCCGGGACTAGCGGGGGAAGCACAGATACGCAGTATTTT

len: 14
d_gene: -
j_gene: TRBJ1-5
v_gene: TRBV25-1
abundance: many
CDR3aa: CASSEWGRGQPQHF
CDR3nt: TGTGCCAGCAGTGAATGGGGAAGGGGTCAGCCCCAGCATTTT

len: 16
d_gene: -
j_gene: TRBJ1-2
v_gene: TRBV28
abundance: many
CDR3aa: CASSSRGLGKEDGYTF
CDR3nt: TGTGCCAGCAGTTCCCGGGGGCTAGGAAAGGAGGATGGCTACACCTTC

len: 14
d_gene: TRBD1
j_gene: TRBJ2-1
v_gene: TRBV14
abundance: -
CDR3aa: CASSQVGGAVSQFF
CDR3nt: TGTGCCAGCAGCCAAGTAGGGGGCGCAGTGTCGCAGTTCTTC

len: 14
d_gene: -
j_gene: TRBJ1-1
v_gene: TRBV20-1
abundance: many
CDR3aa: CSALTETSGTEAFF
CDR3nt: TGCAGTGCTCTTACGGAGACCAGCGGCACTGAAGCTTTCTTT

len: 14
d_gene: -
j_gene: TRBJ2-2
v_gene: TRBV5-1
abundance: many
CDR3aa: CASSEFTGTEELFF
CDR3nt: TGCGCCAGCAGCGAATTCACGGGGACTGAGGAGCTGTTTTTT

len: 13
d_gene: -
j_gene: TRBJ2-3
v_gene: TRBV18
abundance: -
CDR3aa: CASSPPRGDTQYF
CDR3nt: TGTGCCAGCTCACCACCAAGGGGGGATACGCAGTATTTT

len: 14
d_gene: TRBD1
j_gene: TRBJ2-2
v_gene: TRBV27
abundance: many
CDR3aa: CASGGQGNTGELFF
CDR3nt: TGTGCCAGCGGGGGACAGGGGAACACCGGGGAGCTGTTTTTT

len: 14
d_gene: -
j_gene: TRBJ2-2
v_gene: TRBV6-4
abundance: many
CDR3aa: CASKPGEDTGELFF
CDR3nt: TGTGCCAGCAAGCCGGGTGAGGACACCGGGGAGCTGTTTTTT

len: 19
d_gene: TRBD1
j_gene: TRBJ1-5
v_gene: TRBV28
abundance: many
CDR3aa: CASSFPTDRGGYSNQPQHF
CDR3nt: TGTGCCAGCAGTTTCCCCACGGACAGGGGAGGATATAGCAATCAGCCCCAGCATTTT

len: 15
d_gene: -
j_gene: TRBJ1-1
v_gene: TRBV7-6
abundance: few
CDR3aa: CASSSSGALGTEAFF
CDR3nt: TGTGCCAGCAGCTCCTCCGGGGCCCTGGGCACTGAAGCTTTCTTT

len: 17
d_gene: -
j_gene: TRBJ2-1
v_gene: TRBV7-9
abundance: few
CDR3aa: CASSLVRRTSSYNEQFF
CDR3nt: TGTGCCAGCAGCTTAGTGCGGCGAACCAGCTCCTACAATGAGCAGTTCTTC

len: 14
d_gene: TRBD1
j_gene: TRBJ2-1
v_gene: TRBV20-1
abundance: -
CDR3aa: CSARGTVSYNEQFF
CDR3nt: TGCAGTGCTAGGGGGACAGTCTCCTACAATGAGCAGTTCTTC

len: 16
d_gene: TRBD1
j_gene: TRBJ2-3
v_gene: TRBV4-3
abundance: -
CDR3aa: CASSQGTGGLTDTQYF
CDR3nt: TGCGCCAGCAGCCAAGGGACAGGGGGCCTCACAGATACGCAGTATTTT